This is a list of T cell receptor beta chains from one sample in a study of T-cell reconstitution after alpha-beta-depleted transplantation in children. TCRdb used MiXCR to reprocess the PCR reads, holding one entry per CDR3 protein. The sample consists of a few hundred thousand distinct CDR3 sequences, around 9.9% of them appearing once. The starting material was PBMCs, obtained before TCRalphabeta/CD19-depleted stem cell transplant. Receptors originate from a child less than two years old with acute myeloid leukemia, due to receive a stem cell transplant. CDR3s include the opening cysteine and the closing phenylalanine or tryptophan. A D gene is named only where the DNA matches it firmly. Rows may omit the clone size; those that give it use once, few, many or a size class.

DNA	CDR3	D	size	V	J
TGTGCCAGCAGCTCCCCTAGGGCCAGGTACGAGCAGTACTTC	CASSSPRARYEQYF	NA	NA	TRBV7-2	TRBJ2-7
TGCAGTGCTAGAGCGGACAGAAGGGATGAAAAACTGTTTTTT	CSARADRRDEKLFF	NA	many	TRBV20-1	TRBJ1-4
TGTGCCATCAGTGCTAGCGGAGGTAACAATGAGCAGTTCTTC	CAISASGGNNEQFF	TRBD2	NA	TRBV10-3	TRBJ2-1
TGCGCCAGCAGCGATTCTGGAGGGGGGGCTAGCTACGAGCAGTACTTC	CASSDSGGGASYEQYF	NA	many	TRBV5-1	TRBJ2-7
TGCAGCGTCGGCAGGGTCTATTCCTATGGCTACATCTTC	CSVGRVYSYGYIF	NA	NA	TRBV29-1	TRBJ1-2
TGTGCCAGCAGCATGGAGACCCAGTACTTC	CASSMETQYF	NA	many	TRBV21-1	TRBJ2-5
TGTGCCAGCAGTTTAGCTGGCAGCTCTGGGGCCAACGTCCTGACTTTC	CASSLAGSSGANVLTF	NA	many	TRBV12-3/TRBV12-4	TRBJ2-6
TGTGCCAGCACCTTAGGGGGGTCTATAGTTGAGCAGTTCTTC	CASTLGGSIVEQFF	NA	many	TRBV12-3/TRBV12-4	TRBJ2-1
TGTGCCAGCAGCCCCCTGGCGGGTCGAAGGCTCTACGAGCAGTACTTC	CASSPLAGRRLYEQYF	NA	NA	TRBV12-3/TRBV12-4	TRBJ2-7
TGTGCCAGCAGCCGAGCGAGGCTAGCCAAAAACATTCAGTACTTC	CASSRARLAKNIQYF	NA	few	TRBV3-1	TRBJ2-4